One sample yielded the 22 T cell receptor beta chains listed below, sequenced in a study of blood T cell repertoires in COVID-19. Here immunoSEQ multiplex PCR was the method, and the copy in TCRdb shows in-frame clones only, minus some. The sample records more than 400,000 clones, 90% being singletons. Material for sequencing was PBMCs or T cells enriched from blood (not recorded which). These TCRs come from a man aged 18 to 29 who had recovered from COVID-19.

The rearrangement joins TRBV2 to TRBJ1-4; D gene ambiguous. Germline V CDR1 and CDR2: SNHLY, FYNNEI. The CDR3 contains 14 residues. V was shortened by 6 bases and J by 3 bases, with 11 bases between the two germline ends. CDR3 protein: CASRGSRANEKLFF. CDR3 nucleotides: TGTGCCAGCAGGGGATCGAGGGCTAATGAAAAACTGTTTTTT.

V usage is TRBV2 and J usage is TRBJ1-6; 8 bases agree with TRBD1. Trimming at V came to 6 bases and at J to 6 bases, leaving 4 bases not matched to a gene. The CDR3 extends over 14 amino acids. Germline V gene lookup returns CDR1 SNHLY and CDR2 FYNNEI. Here the CDR3 reads CASRKTGVNSPLHF. CDR3 nucleotides: TGTGCCAGCAGAAAGACAGGGGTTAATTCACCCCTCCACTTT.

This rearrangement joins TRBV30 to TRBJ1-4; D remains ambiguous. The CDR3 runs 14 residues. The germline CDR1 and CDR2 sequences are GTSNPN and SVGIG (reference sequence). Trimming left V 3 bases short and J 5 bases short, with 13 bases between. The CDR3 DNA sequence: TGTGCCTGGAGAGCGGGAGGAGTCAATGAAAAACTGTTTTTT. Its translation: CAWRAGGVNEKLFF.

This clone has only a few counts. DNA for the CDR3: TGTGCCAGCAGCCTCCTCCGCCCGCGCGGGAGCATTACCTACGAGCAGTACTTC. Translated, it gives CASSLLRPRGSITYEQYF. The chain couples TRBV7-8 to TRBJ2-7, with 7 bases lining up with TRBD2. Trimming at V came to 5 bases and at J to 2 bases, leaving 18 bases not matched to a gene. The germline V gene has CDR1 SGHVS and CDR2 FQNEAQ. The CDR3 is made up of 18 amino acids.

CDR3 nucleotides: TGTGCCAGCAGTTTAAATAGGAGGGAAGCTTTCTTT. This sequence encodes CASSLNRREAFF. The V and J genes are TRBV28 and TRBJ1-1; D is unclear. Trimming stripped 2 bases from V and 8 bases from J, with 9 bases between. This CDR3 region has 12 residues. From germline, CDR1 is MDHEN and CDR2 SYDVKM.

This clone came up once. This sequence joins TRBV4-1 and TRBJ2-6, with D possibly TRBD2 on 7 matching bases. The ends were cut back, 0 bases at V and 0 bases at J, with 24 bases in the middle. The CDR3 is 22 residues long. Germline V CDR1 and CDR2: MGHRA, YSYEKL. The CDR3 spells CASSQEGGGVSGHLSGANVLTF. CDR3 DNA: TGCGCCAGCAGCCAAGAAGGGGGGGGAGTTTCGGGACACCTCTCTGGGGCCAACGTCCTGACTTTC.

CDR3 protein: CASSLVPFDEQYF. DNA of the CDR3: TGTGCCAGCAGCTTAGTCCCTTTCGACGAGCAGTACTTC. The J gene is TRBJ2-7, the V gene TRBV7-8, with no clear D. Trimming shortened V by 1 base and J by 5 bases, and 9 bases separated the two germline ends. The germline V gene encodes CDR1 SGHVS and CDR2 FQNEAQ. The CDR3 contains 13 residues. The variable domain in full, completed from reference TRBV7-8 and TRBJ2-7, reads GAGVSQSPRYKVAKRGQDVALRCDPISGHVSLFWYQQALGQGPEFLTYFQNEAQLDKSGLPSDRFFAERPEGSVSTLKIQRTQQEDSAVYLCASSLVPFDEQYFGPGTRLTVT.

The J gene is TRBJ2-3, the V gene TRBV5-1; 9 positions agree with TRBD2. The V and J ends lost 4 bases and 1 base, in that order; junction bases with no gene match: 13. CDR3 length equals 18 residues. Germline V CDR1 and CDR2: SGHRS, YFSETQ. DNA of the CDR3: TGCGCCAGCAGCCGAGAAATTACCGTAGCGGGAGGCACAGATACGCAGTATTTT. Its protein product is CASSREITVAGGTDTQYF.

This clone was seen once. CDR3: CASSVAEGLSGNTIYF. In DNA form, the CDR3 reads TGTGCCAGCAGCGTAGCGGAGGGTCTTTCTGGAAACACCATATATTTT. The chain recombines TRBV9 with TRBJ1-3; D call uncertain. Germline CDR1 SGDLS, CDR2 YYNGEE. The CDR3 contains 16 residues. The V end was cut by 0 bases, the J end by 1 base, with 11 bases between.

The chain recombines TRBV5-4 with TRBJ2-1; D ambiguous. Trimming left V 7 bases short and J 6 bases short, with 17 bases between. The CDR3 sequence is 14 residues long. Germline CDR1 SGHNT, CDR2 YYREEE (reference sequence). CDR3 sequence (DNA): TGTGCCAGCCTCTCCCAGGCCCGACCCAATGAGCAGTTCTTC. Its protein is CASLSQARPNEQFF.

The rearrangement links TRBV6-6 to TRBJ2-3, with D possibly matching TRBD1 (5 bases). Germline CDR1 reads MNHNY; CDR2 reads SVGAGI (reference sequence). This CDR3 is 15 amino acids long. The V end was cut by 1 base, the J end by 0 bases, with 8 bases between. CDR3 sequence: CASSYFDSSTDTQYF. As DNA, the CDR3 is TGTGCCAGCAGTTACTTTGACAGTAGCACAGATACGCAGTATTTT.

About this clone: A far larger clone lies a single base away; this is likely a read error. The V call is TRBV10-1, the J call TRBJ1-5; 7 bases are shared with TRBD1. Germline V gives CDR1 WNHNN, CDR2 SYGVQD (reference sequence). This CDR3 contains 13 residues. Trimming at V came to 5 bases and at J to 2 bases, leaving 0 bases not matched to a gene. The CDR3 DNA reads TGCGCCAGCAGTACAGGGGGCAATCAGCCCCAGCATTTT. Translated, it gives CASSTGGNQPQHF.

This chain links TRBV7-9 with TRBJ1-1, with unresolved D. Trimming took 1 base from V and 1 from J, leaving 10 bases between them. Germline loops: CDR1 SEHNR, CDR2 FQNEAQ (reference sequence). The CDR3 has 15 amino acids. In DNA form, the CDR3 reads TGTGCCAGCAGCTTAGAAGGACGGGGGAACACTGAAGCTTTCTTT. It translates to CASSLEGRGNTEAFF.

V gene TRBV6-1 combines with J gene TRBJ1-6; 8 bases fit TRBD1. Trimming cost V 1 base and J 8 bases; bases outside gene matches: 7. Germline CDR1 MNHNS, CDR2 SASEGT. The CDR3 runs 16 residues. DNA of the CDR3: TGTGCCAGCAGTGAAGTAACAGGGGGTTTTTATTCACCCCTCCACTTT. This gives the protein CASSEVTGGFYSPLHF.

The chain links TRBV7-9 to TRBJ1-4; D ambiguous. The V gene lost 5 bases and the J gene lost 10 bases, with 17 bases spanning the gap. Germline CDR1 is SEHNR and CDR2 is FQNEAQ (reference sequence). The CDR3 is 14 residues long. The CDR3 loop is CASSPTRDRGKLFF. CDR3 in DNA: TGTGCCAGCAGCCCTACTCGAGATCGGGGAAAACTGTTTTTT.

This chain links TRBV7-8 with TRBJ1-2; 8 bases line up with TRBD1. The CDR3 totals 15 residues. CDR1 SGHVS and CDR2 FQNEAQ come from the germline V gene. After removal of 3 bases from V and 8 bases from J, the junction contained 11 bases not matched to a gene. CDR3 nucleotide sequence: TGTGCCAGCAGCTTTACCGGGACAGGTAGTTTAGGCTACACCTTC. This gives the protein CASSFTGTGSLGYTF.

This clone was seen a few times. V gene TRBV6-4 combines with J gene TRBJ1-2; 11 bases are a match to TRBD1. V lost 4 bases and J lost 7; bases outside the gene matches: 11. Per the germline V gene, CDR1 is MRHNA and CDR2 is SNTAGT. This CDR3 is built from 16 residues. CDR3 region: CASSAEAGQGVSGYTF. The CDR3 region has the DNA TGTGCCAGCAGTGCCGAGGCGGGACAGGGGGTTAGTGGCTACACCTTC.

This clone is a singleton in its sample. V usage is TRBV6-5 and J usage is TRBJ2-5, with TRBD2 matching 13 bases. Per the germline V gene, CDR1 is MNHEY and CDR2 is SVGAGI. The CDR3 totals 15 residues. J was trimmed by 6 bases and V by 6 bases; bases with no gene match: 7. The CDR3 nucleotides are TGTGCCAGCAGGCGGACTAGCGGGAGTATGCAGACCCAGTACTTC. Its translation is CASRRTSGSMQTQYF.

The chain couples TRBV7-8 to TRBJ2-7; 7 bases are a match to TRBD2. Germline V lookup: CDR1 SGHVS, CDR2 FQNEAQ. V lost 5 bases to trimming and J lost 1 base; unmatched junction nucleotides: 5. The CDR3 consists of 14 residues. The CDR3, as DNA: TGTGCCAGCAGCCGCGGGGGTGCATCCTACGAGCAGTACTTC. It specifies CASSRGGASYEQYF.

The chain joins TRBV9 to TRBJ2-1; D unresolved. Trimming pared 0 bases from V and 6 bases from J, leaving 13 bases between. Germline V gene data show CDR1 as SGDLS and CDR2 as YYNGEE. The CDR3 has 15 residues. CDR3 DNA sequence: TGTGCCAGCAGCGTAGATGCACTGAGGTCCAATGAGCAGTTCTTC. Protein: CASSVDALRSNEQFF.

This clone turned up a few times. This rearrangement joins TRBV9 to TRBJ2-2; 7 positions match TRBD2. The CDR3 sequence is 17 residues long. CDR1 is SGDLS, CDR2 YYNGEE, per germline. J gave up 1 base and V 0 bases, and 6 bases lay outside the gene matches. The CDR3 protein is CASSVATGGWNTGELFF. The CDR3 DNA sequence: TGTGCCAGCAGCGTAGCTACGGGGGGATGGAACACCGGGGAGCTGTTTTTT. The full variable domain, completed using reference TRBV9 and TRBJ2-2, is DSGVTQTPKHLITATGQRVTLRCSPRSGDLSVYWYQQSLDQGLQFLIQYYNGEERAKGNILERFSAQQFPDLHSELNLSSLELGDSALYFCASSVATGGWNTGELFFGEGSRLTVL.

The V gene is TRBV29-1, the J gene TRBJ1-4; 9 bases are shared with TRBD1. The germline gives CDR1 SQVTM, CDR2 ANQGSEA. The CDR3 has 12 residues. The V segment lost 7 bases and the J segment 8 bases; nucleotides outside the gene matches: 5. The CDR3 DNA is TGCAGCGGGGGACAGGGAAGGGAAAAACTGTTTTTT. Protein: CSGGQGREKLFF.